Listed here is a single T cell receptor (beta chain). The data stem from a study of blood T cell repertoires in COVID-19. Method: immunoSEQ multiplex PCR; TCRdb's copy keeps in-frame clones and lacks some. Of fewer than 200,000 clones in the sample, 80% to 90% are singletons; the top ten hold over 7%. Trimming took 9 bases from V and 6 from J, leaving 15 bases between them. Germline CDR1 and CDR2: MGHDK and SYGVNS. The CDR3 runs to 13 residues. The sequencing sample was made of peripheral blood. This rearrangement joins TRBV25-1 to TRBJ1-5, with a tentative D call TRBD1 (5 bases). The TCR comes from a man aged 50 to 59 with active or convalescent COVID-19. CDR3 amino acids: CASGRQGSQPQHF. The DNA for the CDR3 is TGTGCCAGTGGTCGGCAGGGAAGTCAGCCCCAGCATTTT.